This is a list of T cell receptor beta chains from one sample in a study of blood T cells in healthy people across ages. TCRdb processed the 5' RACE reads anew with MiXCR; each CDR3 protein has one entry. The sample contains about 1.5 million distinct CDR3 sequences, approximately 38% of which appear only once. The sample comprised blood. These receptors came from a woman younger than 30 in good health. Each CDR3 is given with its conserved first and last residue. A D gene is named only where the DNA matches it firmly. The size of a clone is reported for some rows only, either as once, few or many, or as a class for expanded clones.

v_gene	d_gene	len	j_gene	abundance	CDR3aa	CDR3nt
TRBV10-2	NA	13	TRBJ2-4	NA	CASSDTGRNEQYF	TGCGCCAGCAGTGACACAGGGAGAAATGAGCAGTACTTC
TRBV5-1	NA	15	TRBJ2-1	NA	CASSLNVGGYNEQFF	TGCGCCAGCAGCTTGAATGTTGGGGGTTACAATGAGCAGTTCTTC
TRBV11-2	TRBD2	18	TRBJ2-7	NA	CASSQRLLTSGSSYEQYF	TGTGCCAGCAGCCAACGGCTCTTGACTAGCGGGAGCTCCTACGAGCAGTACTTC
TRBV2	NA	14	TRBJ1-1	NA	CASSVEAVNTEAFF	TGTGCCAGCAGTGTGGAGGCCGTGAACACTGAAGCTTTCTTT
TRBV27	NA	14	TRBJ2-3	NA	CASSRGGNTDTQYF	TGTGCCAGCAGCCGCGGGGGCAACACAGATACGCAGTATTTT
TRBV30	NA	14	TRBJ1-1	NA	CAWSVDNLRAEAFF	TGTGCCTGGAGTGTAGACAATCTGAGGGCTGAAGCTTTCTTT
TRBV7-6	TRBD2	16	TRBJ2-7	few	CASSLVQAGAHYEQYF	TGTGCCAGCAGCTTAGTTCAAGCGGGGGCACACTACGAGCAGTACTTC
TRBV5-1	NA	16	TRBJ2-3	NA	CASGLSRWESTDTQYF	TGCGCCAGCGGCTTGTCCCGGTGGGAGAGCACAGATACGCAGTATTTT
TRBV7-6	NA	15	TRBJ2-1	few	CASSEEGAVYNEQFF	TGTGCCAGCAGCGAGGAGGGGGCAGTCTACAATGAGCAGTTCTTC
TRBV2	TRBD1	16	TRBJ1-1	NA	CASSEDVGQGATEAFF	TGTGCCAGCAGTGAAGATGTGGGACAGGGGGCCACTGAAGCTTTCTTT
TRBV2	NA	14	TRBJ2-1	few	CASSDSPTYNEQFF	TGTGCCAGCAGTGACAGTCCGACCTACAATGAGCAGTTCTTC
TRBV20-1	TRBD1	14	TRBJ2-1	NA	CSAQGAVRHNEQFF	TGCAGTGCCCAGGGGGCGGTACGGCACAATGAGCAGTTCTTC
TRBV19	NA	12	TRBJ1-2	few	CASSRGVDGYTF	TGTGCCAGTAGCCGAGGGGTTGATGGCTACACCTTC
TRBV6-1	NA	14	TRBJ1-5	NA	CASSELQGGQPQHF	TGTGCCAGCAGTGAACTACAGGGTGGGCAGCCCCAGCATTTT
TRBV7-2	NA	13	TRBJ1-5	NA	CASSLLPGQPQHF	TGTGCCAGCAGCCTCCTCCCGGGGCAGCCCCAGCATTTT
TRBV10-3	TRBD2	13	TRBJ2-1	NA	CAISTSGDETQFF	TGTGCCATCTCGACTAGCGGGGATGAGACCCAGTTCTTC
TRBV12-3/TRBV12-4	NA	12	TRBJ1-2	NA	CVSSNRRAGYTF	TGTGTCAGCAGTAACAGGAGAGCTGGCTACACCTTC
TRBV6-2/TRBV6-3	NA	11	TRBJ2-7	many	CASSYSVEQYF	TGTGCCAGCAGTTATTCCGTCGAGCAGTACTTC
TRBV6-5	TRBD2	16	TRBJ2-1	NA	CASSSTSGRKYNEQFF	TGTGCCAGCAGTTCGACTAGCGGGAGGAAATACAATGAGCAGTTCTTC
TRBV9	NA	14	TRBJ2-3	NA	CASSVLQTTDTQYF	TGTGCCAGCAGCGTACTACAAACCACAGATACGCAGTATTTT
TRBV14	TRBD1	18	TRBJ1-1	NA	CASSPYRDRGHMGTEAFF	TGTGCCAGCAGCCCATACCGGGACAGGGGCCACATGGGAACTGAAGCTTTCTTT
TRBV15	NA	15	TRBJ2-7	NA	CATSSTPLTSYEQYF	TGTGCCACCAGCTCTACACCTTTGACCTCCTACGAGCAGTACTTC
TRBV21-1	NA	15	TRBJ2-3	few	CASSKWTGTADTQYF	TGTGCCAGCAGCAAGTGGACGGGAACAGCAGATACGCAGTATTTT
TRBV12-3/TRBV12-4	NA	16	TRBJ1-5	few	CASSFLYNPGDQPQHF	TGTGCCAGCAGTTTCTTGTACAACCCGGGAGACCAGCCCCAGCATTTT
TRBV11-2	TRBD1	15	TRBJ2-1	few	CASSPRQGFSNEQFF	TGTGCCAGCAGCCCCAGACAGGGATTTAGCAATGAGCAGTTCTTC
TRBV18	NA	17	TRBJ1-1	NA	CASSPYSGPNSNTEAFF	TGTGCCAGCTCACCATATTCCGGGCCCAACTCGAACACTGAAGCTTTCTTT
TRBV6-5	TRBD2	16	TRBJ2-1	NA	CASSYGGREAGDEQFF	TGTGCCAGCAGTTATGGCGGGCGGGAGGCTGGCGATGAGCAGTTCTTC